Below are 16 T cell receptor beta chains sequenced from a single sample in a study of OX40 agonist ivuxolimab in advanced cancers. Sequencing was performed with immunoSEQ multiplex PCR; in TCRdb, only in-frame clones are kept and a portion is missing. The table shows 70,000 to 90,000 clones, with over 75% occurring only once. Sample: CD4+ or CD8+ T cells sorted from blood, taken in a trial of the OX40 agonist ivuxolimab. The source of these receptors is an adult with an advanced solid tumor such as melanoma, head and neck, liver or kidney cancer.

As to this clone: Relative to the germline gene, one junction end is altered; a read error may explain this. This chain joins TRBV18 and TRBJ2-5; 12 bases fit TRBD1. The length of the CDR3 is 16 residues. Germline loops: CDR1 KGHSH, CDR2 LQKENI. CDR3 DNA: TGTGCCAGCTCTCCACCGGGACAGGGGGCTGGAGAGACCCAGTACTTC. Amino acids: CASSPPGQGAGETQYF.

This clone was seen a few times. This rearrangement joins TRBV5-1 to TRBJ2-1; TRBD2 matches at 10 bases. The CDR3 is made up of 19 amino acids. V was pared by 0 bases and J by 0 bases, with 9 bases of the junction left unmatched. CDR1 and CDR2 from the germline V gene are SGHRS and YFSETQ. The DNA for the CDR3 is TGCGCCAGCAGCTTGGCCGTAATAGCGGGAGGTCGCTCCTACAATGAGCAGTTCTTC. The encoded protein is CASSLAVIAGGRSYNEQFF.

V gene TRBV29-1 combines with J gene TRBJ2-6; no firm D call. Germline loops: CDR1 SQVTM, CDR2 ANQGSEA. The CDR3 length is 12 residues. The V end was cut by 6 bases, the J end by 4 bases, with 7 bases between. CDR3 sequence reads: CSVAGGANVLTF. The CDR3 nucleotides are TGCAGCGTAGCCGGGGGGGCCAACGTCCTGACTTTC.

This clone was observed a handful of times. The CDR3 DNA reads TGTGCCAGCAGCCGAACCAGACAGGGGCACTATGGCTACACCTTC. This gives the protein CASSRTRQGHYGYTF. The chain joins TRBV7-2 to TRBJ1-2, with TRBD1 identical over 8 bases. The CDR3 is made up of 15 amino acids. Germline CDR1 is SGHTA and CDR2 is FQGNSA. With 5 bases clipped from V and 3 bases from J, the junction kept 8 bases outside the gene matches.

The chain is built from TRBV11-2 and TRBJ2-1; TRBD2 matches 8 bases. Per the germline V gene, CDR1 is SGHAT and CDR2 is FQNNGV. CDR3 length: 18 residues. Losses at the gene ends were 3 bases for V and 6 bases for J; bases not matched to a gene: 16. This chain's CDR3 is CASSFSSRLAGGVNEQFF. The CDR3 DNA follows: TGTGCCAGCAGCTTTTCTTCTCGGCTGGCGGGAGGAGTCAATGAGCAGTTCTTC.

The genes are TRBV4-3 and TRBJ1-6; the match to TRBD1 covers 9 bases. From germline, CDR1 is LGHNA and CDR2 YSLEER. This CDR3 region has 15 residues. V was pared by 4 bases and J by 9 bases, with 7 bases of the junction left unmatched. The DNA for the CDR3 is TGCGCCAGCAGCCTAGGGGGACAGGGAGGTTCACCCCTCCACTTT. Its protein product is CASSLGGQGGSPLHF.

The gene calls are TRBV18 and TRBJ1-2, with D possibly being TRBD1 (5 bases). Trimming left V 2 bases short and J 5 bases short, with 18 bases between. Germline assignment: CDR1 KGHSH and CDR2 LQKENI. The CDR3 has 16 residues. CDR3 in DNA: TGTGCCAGCTCACCATTTTCCCAGGGAAATAGGTATGGCTACACCTTC. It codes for CASSPFSQGNRYGYTF.

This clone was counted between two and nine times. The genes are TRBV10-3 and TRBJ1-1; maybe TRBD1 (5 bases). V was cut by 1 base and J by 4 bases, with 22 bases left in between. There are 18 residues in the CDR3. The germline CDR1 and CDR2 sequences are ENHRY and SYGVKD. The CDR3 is CAISEWYRSAGMATEAFF. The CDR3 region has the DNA TGTGCCATCAGTGAGTGGTACAGGTCGGCGGGGATGGCCACTGAAGCTTTCTTT.

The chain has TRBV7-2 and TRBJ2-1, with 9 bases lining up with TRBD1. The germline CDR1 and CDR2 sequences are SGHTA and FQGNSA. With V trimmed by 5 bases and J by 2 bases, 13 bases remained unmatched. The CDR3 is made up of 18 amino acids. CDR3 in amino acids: CASSPAGTGSSPYNEQFF. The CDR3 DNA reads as TGTGCCAGCAGCCCAGCCGGGACAGGGAGTAGCCCCTACAATGAGCAGTTCTTC.

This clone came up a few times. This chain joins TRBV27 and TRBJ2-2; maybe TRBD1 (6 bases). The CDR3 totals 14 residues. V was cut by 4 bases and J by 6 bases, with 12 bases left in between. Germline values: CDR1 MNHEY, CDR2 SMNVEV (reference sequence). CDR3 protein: CASSYTGFAGELFF. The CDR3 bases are TGTGCCAGCAGTTATACAGGGTTCGCCGGGGAGCTGTTTTTT.

For the CDR3, the DNA is TGTGCCAGCAGCCTCTCAGGGGCTAGGCGGGAGACCCAGTACTTC. Its translation: CASSLSGARRETQYF. The V call is TRBV14, the J call TRBJ2-5, with a tentative D call TRBD1 (6 bases). This CDR3 is 15 amino acids long. Trimming stripped 4 bases from V and 5 bases from J, with 17 bases between. Germline loops: CDR1 SGHDN, CDR2 FVKESK.

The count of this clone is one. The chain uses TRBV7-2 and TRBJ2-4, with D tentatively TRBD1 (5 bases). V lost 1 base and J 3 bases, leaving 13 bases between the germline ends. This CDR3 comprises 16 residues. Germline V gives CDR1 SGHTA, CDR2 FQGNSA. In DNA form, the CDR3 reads TGTGCCAGCAGCTTAGGGCAGGGAACGTACAAAAACATTCAGTACTTC. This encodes CASSLGQGTYKNIQYF.

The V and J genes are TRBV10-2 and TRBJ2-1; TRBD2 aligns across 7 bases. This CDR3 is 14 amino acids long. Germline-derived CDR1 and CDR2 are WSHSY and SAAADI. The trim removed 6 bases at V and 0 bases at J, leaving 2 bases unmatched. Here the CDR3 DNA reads TGCGCCAGCAGAGGGACTACCTCCTACAATGAGCAGTTCTTC. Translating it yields CASRGTTSYNEQFF.

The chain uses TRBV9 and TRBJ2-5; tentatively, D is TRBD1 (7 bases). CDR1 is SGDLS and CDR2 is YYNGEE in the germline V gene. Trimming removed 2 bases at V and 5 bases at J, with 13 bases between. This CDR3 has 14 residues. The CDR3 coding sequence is TGTGCCAGCAGCGTCCACGCAGGGGGGGAGACCCAGTACTTC. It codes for CASSVHAGGETQYF. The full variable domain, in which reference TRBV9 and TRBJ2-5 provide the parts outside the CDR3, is DSGVTQTPKHLITATGQRVTLRCSPRSGDLSVYWYQQSLDQGLQFLIQYYNGEERAKGNILERFSAQQFPDLHSELNLSSLELGDSALYFCASSVHAGGETQYFGPGTRLLVL.

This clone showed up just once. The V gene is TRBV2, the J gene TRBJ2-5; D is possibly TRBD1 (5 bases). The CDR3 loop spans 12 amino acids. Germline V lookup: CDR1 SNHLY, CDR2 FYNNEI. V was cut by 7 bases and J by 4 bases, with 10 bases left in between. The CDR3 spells CASKRGGETQYF. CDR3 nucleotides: TGTGCCAGCAAAAGGGGTGGAGAGACCCAGTACTTC.

CDR3 sequence (DNA): TGTGCCAGCAGGAGGACAGGGTATAATGAAAAACTGTTTTTT. Its protein product is CASRRTGYNEKLFF. This chain uses TRBV11-3 with TRBJ1-4; 8 positions match TRBD1. The V segment lost 6 bases and the J segment 4 bases; nucleotides outside the gene matches: 4. Germline CDR1 is SGHNT and CDR2 is YENEEA. The CDR3 extends over 14 amino acids.